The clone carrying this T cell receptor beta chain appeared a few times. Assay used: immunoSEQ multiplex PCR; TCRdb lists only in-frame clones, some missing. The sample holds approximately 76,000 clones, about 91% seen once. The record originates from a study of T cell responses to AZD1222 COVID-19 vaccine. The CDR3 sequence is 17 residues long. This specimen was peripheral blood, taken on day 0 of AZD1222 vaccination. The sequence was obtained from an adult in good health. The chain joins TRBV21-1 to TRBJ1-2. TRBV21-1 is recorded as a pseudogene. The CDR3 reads CASSEGGGGCLNYGYTF. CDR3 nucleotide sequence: TGTGCCAGCAGCGAAGGGGGCGGGGGTTGTCTTAACTATGGCTACACCTTC.